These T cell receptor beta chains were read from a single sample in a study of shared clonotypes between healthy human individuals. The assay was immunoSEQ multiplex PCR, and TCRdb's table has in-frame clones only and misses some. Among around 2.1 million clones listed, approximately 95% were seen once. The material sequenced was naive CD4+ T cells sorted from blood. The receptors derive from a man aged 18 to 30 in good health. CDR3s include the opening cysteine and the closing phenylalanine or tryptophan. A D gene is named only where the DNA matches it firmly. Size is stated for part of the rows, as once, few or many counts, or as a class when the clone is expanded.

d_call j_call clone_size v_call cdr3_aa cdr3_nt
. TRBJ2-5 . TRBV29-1 CSVEDLSRAAETQYF TGCAGCGTTGAAGATCTCTCCCGGGCAGCGGAGACCCAGTACTTC
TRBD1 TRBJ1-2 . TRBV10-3 CAITNPGQGDYGYTF TGTGCCATCACTAATCCGGGACAGGGAGATTATGGCTACACCTTC
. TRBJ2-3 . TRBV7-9 CASSFRLEAQYF TGTGCCAGCAGCTTTAGGCTAGAGGCGCAGTATTTT
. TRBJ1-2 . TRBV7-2 CASSFGTNYGYTF TGTGCCAGCAGCTTTGGGACTAACTATGGCTACACCTTC
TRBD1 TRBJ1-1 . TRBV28 CASSFAGGAFF TGTGCCAGCAGTTTTGCAGGGGGAGCTTTCTTT
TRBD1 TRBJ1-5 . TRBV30 CAWSEQGNQPQHF TGTGCCTGGAGTGAACAGGGGAATCAGCCCCAGCATTTT
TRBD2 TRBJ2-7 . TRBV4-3 CASSQGVGGGLAGRFYEQYF TGCGCCAGCAGCCAAGGAGTAGGGGGGGGACTAGCGGGAAGATTCTACGAGCAGTACTTC
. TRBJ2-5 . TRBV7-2 CASSRGKTQYF TGTGCCAGCAGCCGGGGAAAGACCCAGTACTTC
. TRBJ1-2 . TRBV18 CASSPSSLGTNYGYTF TGTGCCAGCTCACCATCCTCACTGGGCACTAACTATGGCTACACCTTC
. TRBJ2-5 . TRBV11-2 CASSLVVGGAYLETQYF TGTGCCAGCAGCTTAGTAGTTGGGGGGGCATATCTCGAGACCCAGTACTTC
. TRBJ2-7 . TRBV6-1 CASSSTRSVGEQYF TGTGCCAGCAGTTCCACCCGGTCGGTGGGCGAGCAGTACTTC
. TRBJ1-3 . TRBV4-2 CASSHIGEKPSGNTIYF TGTGCCAGCAGCCACATAGGGGAGAAACCCTCTGGAAACACCATATATTTT
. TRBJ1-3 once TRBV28 CASSQRQAGNTIYF TGTGCCAGCAGTCAAAGACAGGCTGGAAACACCATATATTTT
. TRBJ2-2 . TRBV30 CAWARGLNTGELFF TGTGCCTGGGCCCGAGGCCTGAACACCGGGGAGCTGTTTTTT
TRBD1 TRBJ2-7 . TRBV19 CASSMRPATYRGVREQYF TGTGCCAGTAGTATGCGACCCGCCACTTACAGGGGGGTACGCGAGCAGTACTTC
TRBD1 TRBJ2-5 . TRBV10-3 CAISSGQGDKETQYF TGTGCCATCAGCTCGGGACAGGGGGATAAGGAGACCCAGTACTTC